This T cell receptor (beta chain) was captured by sequencing in a study of blood T cell repertoires in COVID-19. With 0 bases removed from V and 7 bases from J, the gap between germline ends came to 7 bases. This CDR3 contains 14 residues. Germline assignment: CDR1 MNHNS and CDR2 SASEGT. TCRdb's table, derived via immunoSEQ multiplex PCR, lists solely in-frame clones and lacks some. Of hundreds of thousands of clones in the sample, around four fifths were seen once. The receptor comes from a man older than 75 with acute or convalescent COVID-19. The V gene is TRBV6-1, the J gene TRBJ1-6; D is uncertain. The sample taken for sequencing was peripheral blood. CDR3 in DNA: TGTGCCAGCAGTGAAGCAGAGGGAAATTCACCCCTCCACTTT. It encodes CASSEAEGNSPLHF.